A single sample is the source of the 25 T cell receptor beta chains below, sequenced in a study of cytotoxic CD8 clonotypes in ibrutinib-treated CLL. The method was immunoSEQ multiplex PCR; TCRdb's version includes in-frame clones alone and lacks a portion of them. The sample records 85,000 or so clones, 75% to 85% being singletons. Sequencing was performed on PBMCs, taken after 12 months of ibrutinib treatment. Receptors originate from a human donor with chronic lymphocytic leukemia.

This chain uses TRBV5-5 with TRBJ2-1; maybe TRBD1 (7 bases). The V end was cut by 4 bases, the J end by 3 bases, with 11 bases between. Germline-derived CDR1 and CDR2 are SGHKS and YYEKEE (reference sequence). This CDR3 comprises 14 residues. CDR3 sequence: CASSAGQYYNEQFF. The CDR3 coding sequence is TGTGCCAGCAGCGCGGGACAGTACTACAATGAGCAGTTCTTC.

The chain is built from TRBV4-2 and TRBJ2-1; TRBD2 matches at 7 bases. V lost 1 base to trimming and J lost 5 bases; unmatched junction nucleotides: 8. The CDR3 sequence is 16 residues long. Germline CDR1 is LGHNA and CDR2 is YNFKEQ. The chain's CDR3 is CASSQVLAETHNEQFF. DNA of the CDR3: TGTGCCAGCAGCCAAGTTCTAGCGGAGACACACAATGAGCAGTTCTTC.

The gene calls are TRBV5-1 and TRBJ2-7, with D uncertain. V lost 0 bases, J lost 6 bases, and 13 bases lay in between. The CDR3 covers 14 residues. CDR1 is SGHRS, CDR2 YFSETQ, per germline. The chain's CDR3 is CASSLVVSWGEQYF. For the CDR3, the DNA is TGCGCCAGCAGCTTGGTGGTGAGTTGGGGCGAGCAGTACTTC.

The chain uses TRBV19 and TRBJ2-1; tentative D call: TRBD2 (6 bases). Germline V CDR1 and CDR2: LNHDA, SQIVND (reference sequence). V lost 1 base and J 4 bases, leaving 14 bases between the germline ends. This CDR3 is built from 16 residues. The CDR3 spells CASSIGGSGLYNEQFF. CDR3 coding DNA: TGTGCCAGTAGTATAGGGGGGAGCGGGCTGTACAATGAGCAGTTCTTC.

Worth noting for this clone: Other DNA sequences of this sample code for an identical CDR3. V usage is TRBV18 and J usage is TRBJ2-7; 7 bases are a match to TRBD1. Losses at the gene ends were 3 bases for V and 3 bases for J; bases not matched to a gene: 2. Germline V gives CDR1 KGHSH, CDR2 LQKENI. The CDR3 is 13 amino acids. CDR3 sequence: CASSPGTDYEQYF. CDR3 DNA sequence: TGTGCCAGCTCACCCGGGACAGACTACGAGCAGTACTTC.

This chain uses TRBV18 with TRBJ2-1, with 12 positions matching TRBD2. This CDR3 contains 15 residues. J lost 4 bases, V lost 4 bases, and 2 bases had no gene match. The germline gives CDR1 KGHSH, CDR2 LQKENI. The CDR3 reads CASSRGTSGYNEQFF. The CDR3 bases are TGTGCCAGCTCACGAGGGACTAGCGGGTACAATGAGCAGTTCTTC. The full variable domain, in which reference TRBV18 and TRBJ2-1 provide the parts outside the CDR3, is NAGVMQNPRHLVRRRGQEARLRCSPMKGHSHVYWYRQLPEEGLKFMVYLQKENIIDESGMPKERFSAEFPKEGPSILRIQQVVRGDSAAYFCASSRGTSGYNEQFFGPGTRLTVL.

V usage is TRBV16 and J usage is TRBJ2-4, with D possibly TRBD2 on 5 matching bases. Germline CDR1 KGHSY, CDR2 FQNENV. The V gene lost 2 bases and the J gene lost 7 bases, with 12 bases spanning the gap. The CDR3 consists of 14 residues. The chain's CDR3 is CASSQPWTPNIQYF. The CDR3 region has the DNA TGTGCCAGCAGCCAACCCTGGACTCCCAACATTCAGTACTTC.

The V call is TRBV7-2, the J call TRBJ1-1; D perhaps matches TRBD1 (5 bases). The V gene's germline CDR1 is SGHTA and CDR2 FQGNSA. CDR3 length: 12 amino acids. The germline V and J ends were trimmed by 5 bases and 6 bases, with 10 bases remaining between them. The CDR3 nucleotides are TGTGCCAGCAGCCCCCAGGGCGCTGAAGCTTTCTTT. It encodes CASSPQGAEAFF. The full variable domain, completed using reference TRBV7-2 and TRBJ1-1, is GAGVSQSPSNKVTEKGKDVELRCDPISGHTALYWYRQSLGQGLEFLIYFQGNSAPDKSGLPSDRFSAERTGGSVSTLTIQRTQQEDSAVYLCASSPQGAEAFFGQGTRLTVV.

This clone came up many times. The V call is TRBV7-3, the J call TRBJ2-1; tentatively, D is TRBD1 or TRBD2 (5 bases each). Per the germline V gene, CDR1 is SGHTA and CDR2 is FQGTGA. CDR3 size: 12 residues. V dropped 5 bases and J dropped 6 bases, with 8 bases sitting between them. CDR3 bases: TGTGCCAGCAGCCCGGGGCCCAATGAGCAGTTCTTC. Translated, it gives CASSPGPNEQFF.

This clone has only a few counts. The chain has TRBV28 and TRBJ1-1, with D unresolved. The CDR3 extends over 12 amino acids. The germline CDR1 and CDR2 sequences are MDHEN and SYDVKM. Trimming stripped 3 bases from V and 4 bases from J, with 6 bases between. CDR3 in DNA: TGTGCCAGCAGTTTGGCCCCCACTGAAGCTTTCTTT. It is translated as CASSLAPTEAFF.

This chain links TRBV20-1 with TRBJ2-7, with a weak D call TRBD2 (6 bases). Looked up from germline, CDR1 is DFQATT and CDR2 is SNEGSKA (reference sequence). Trimming removed 5 bases from V and 6 bases from J, with 8 bases in between. The CDR3 has 10 amino acids. CDR3 residues: CSALRGEQYF. As DNA, the CDR3 is TGCAGTGCTCTGCGGGGCGAGCAGTACTTC.

The chain combines TRBV7-9 with TRBJ2-5; tentatively, D is TRBD1 (6 bases). This CDR3 spans 14 amino acids. Germline CDR1 SEHNR, CDR2 FQNEAQ (reference sequence). The ends were cut back, 1 base at V and 1 base at J, with 7 bases in the middle. This CDR3 reads CASSLGGPQETQYF. The CDR3 DNA follows: TGTGCCAGCAGCTTAGGGGGGCCCCAAGAGACCCAGTACTTC.

This chain uses TRBV28 with TRBJ2-7; D tentatively reads TRBD1 or TRBD2 (5 bases each). Germline V gene data show CDR1 as MDHEN and CDR2 as SYDVKM. CDR3 length: 14 amino acids. With 4 bases removed from V and 3 bases from J, the gap between germline ends came to 13 bases. CDR3 sequence (DNA): TGTGCCAGCAGTTCGGGACGGGCCCGCTACGAGCAGTACTTC. As protein: CASSSGRARYEQYF.

The V call is TRBV11-2, the J call TRBJ2-2; 7 bases fit TRBD1. This CDR3 region has 13 residues. Per the germline V gene, CDR1 is SGHAT and CDR2 is FQNNGV. V shed 5 bases, J shed 6 bases, and the junction held 3 bases outside the gene matches. Here the CDR3 DNA reads TGTGCCAGCAGCCCAGACAGGGCCGGGGAGCTGTTTTTT. Translating gives CASSPDRAGELFF.

The gene calls are TRBV29-1 and TRBJ2-3; possibly TRBD2 for D (6 bases). Trimming stripped 4 bases from V and 3 bases from J, with 17 bases between. The germline CDR1 and CDR2 sequences are SQVTM and ANQGSEA. The CDR3 extends over 15 amino acids. CDR3 region: CSVGVSGGVTDTQYF. CDR3 bases: TGCAGCGTTGGGGTGTCCGGCGGGGTGACAGATACGCAGTATTTT.

The chain recombines TRBV7-2 with TRBJ2-1, with TRBD2 matching over 7 bases. V was clipped by 2 bases and J by 7 bases; unmatched bases: 8. CDR1 and CDR2 (germline): SGHTA, FQGNSA. This CDR3 is built from 15 residues. The CDR3 spells CASSLWGEGWNEQFF. The CDR3 region has the DNA TGTGCCAGCAGCTTATGGGGGGAGGGCTGGAATGAGCAGTTCTTC.

The rearrangement uses TRBV27 and TRBJ2-3; 8 bases are a match to TRBD2. This CDR3 has 17 residues. Germline CDR1 MNHEY, CDR2 SMNVEV (reference sequence). The trim removed 5 bases at V and 4 bases at J, leaving 14 bases unmatched. CDR3 residues: CASSLRGVAGSADTQYF. CDR3 coding DNA: TGTGCCAGCAGTCTACGGGGGGTAGCGGGGAGTGCAGATACGCAGTATTTT.

This chain joins TRBV30 and TRBJ2-7; D gene unclear. Germline CDR1 GTSNPN, CDR2 SVGIG (reference sequence). This CDR3 has 12 amino acids. V dropped 3 bases and J dropped 2 bases, with 8 bases sitting between them. The DNA for the CDR3 is TGTGCCTGGAGGGGCAGCGCCTACGAGCAGTACTTC. Translated: CAWRGSAYEQYF.

As DNA, the CDR3 is TGCGCCAGCAGCCCCACAGGTAGAGACGAAAAACTGTTTTTT. Its translation is CASSPTGRDEKLFF. J is TRBJ1-4 and V is TRBV5-1, with a possible D match to TRBD1 (5 bases). From germline, CDR1 is SGHRS and CDR2 YFSETQ. V lost 4 bases and J 8 bases, leaving 15 bases between the germline ends. CDR3 size: 14 residues.

This clone was found a few times. The genes are TRBV7-9 and TRBJ1-6, with 7 positions matching TRBD1. V lost 5 bases to trimming and J lost 6 bases; unmatched junction nucleotides: 4. Germline V gene data show CDR1 as SEHNR and CDR2 as FQNEAQ (reference sequence). CDR3 length: 14 amino acids. CDR3 loop: CASSAGTANSPLHF. CDR3 nucleotide sequence: TGTGCCAGCAGCGCCGGGACAGCTAATTCACCCCTCCACTTT.

This chain uses TRBV7-9 with TRBJ2-3; 15 nucleotides agree with TRBD2. V shed 8 bases, J shed 4 bases, and the junction held 1 base outside the gene matches. Germline values: CDR1 SEHNR, CDR2 FQNEAQ (reference sequence). The CDR3 extends over 14 amino acids. As DNA, the CDR3 is TGTGCCAGCCGGACTAGCGGGGGGGCAGATACGCAGTATTTT. It yields the protein CASRTSGGADTQYF.

The chain couples TRBV4-1 to TRBJ2-2, with D perhaps given as TRBD1 or TRBD2 (6 bases each). The CDR3 loop spans 18 amino acids. V lost 0 bases and J lost 5, with 19 bases in between. Germline CDR1 reads MGHRA; CDR2 reads YSYEKL. CDR3 DNA sequence: TGCGCCAGCAGCCAAGATCCGTCGGGGGCGCGGTATACCGGGGAGCTGTTTTTT. This sequence encodes CASSQDPSGARYTGELFF.

The V and J genes are TRBV20-1 and TRBJ2-3; D not resolved. The CDR3 runs to 11 residues. The V and J ends lost 6 bases and 7 bases respectively, with 11 bases between them. Germline CDR1 reads DFQATT; CDR2 reads SNEGSKA (reference sequence). The CDR3 sequence: CSATPGNTQYF. The CDR3 DNA reads as TGCAGTGCAACTCCCGGTAATACGCAGTATTTT.

Written as DNA, the CDR3 is TGCGCCAGCAGCCAAGATAATGACAGGGTCGGCGCAGATACGCAGTATTTT. It is translated as CASSQDNDRVGADTQYF. V is TRBV4-3 and J is TRBJ2-3; 7 bases align to TRBD1. CDR1 is LGHNA and CDR2 is YSLEER in the germline V gene. The J segment lost 4 bases and the V segment lost 0 bases, leaving 10 bases of the junction unmatched. The CDR3 runs to 17 residues.

The chain employs TRBV11-3 and TRBJ2-2; D is ambiguous. Germline-derived CDR1 and CDR2 are SGHNT and YENEEA. This CDR3 is 13 amino acids long. V was shortened by 5 bases and J by 2 bases, with 6 bases between the two germline ends. CDR3 protein: CASSPTNTGELFF. The CDR3 DNA sequence: TGTGCCAGCAGCCCAACCAACACCGGGGAGCTGTTTTTT.